These T cell receptor beta chains were read from a single sample in a study of T cells in localized non-small cell lung cancer. Here immunoSEQ multiplex PCR was the method, and the copy in TCRdb shows in-frame clones only, minus some. The sample lists approximately 61,000 clones; about nine tenths were seen once. The sequenced sample was peripheral blood, obtained before any cancer treatment. The receptors come from a woman aged 40 to 75 with stage I lung adenocarcinoma. Each CDR3 is given with its conserved first and last residue. Fields, in order: V gene, J gene, clone size, D gene, CDR3 DNA, CDR3 protein. A D gene is named only where the DNA matches it firmly. The listing skips clone size in some rows; elsewhere it reads once, few, many or a size class.

v_call: TRBV7-6; j_call: TRBJ2-2; clone_size: -; d_call: -; cdr3_nt: TGTGCCAGCAGCACAGGGTTGTACACCGGGGAGCTGTTTTTT; cdr3_aa: CASSTGLYTGELFF
v_call: TRBV30; j_call: TRBJ1-2; clone_size: -; d_call: -; cdr3_nt: TGTGCCTGCTCGCCCGAGGGCTATGGCTACACCTTC; cdr3_aa: CACSPEGYGYTF
v_call: TRBV10-3; j_call: TRBJ1-2; clone_size: -; d_call: -; cdr3_nt: TGTGCCATCAGTGATCAGGGGACGTATGGCTACACCTTC; cdr3_aa: CAISDQGTYGYTF
v_call: TRBV13; j_call: TRBJ2-2; clone_size: -; d_call: TRBD1; cdr3_nt: TGTGCCAGCAGCGAGGGGACAGGGGGCAACACCGGGGAGCTGTTTTTT; cdr3_aa: CASSEGTGGNTGELFF
v_call: TRBV11-2; j_call: TRBJ2-4; clone_size: -; d_call: TRBD1; cdr3_nt: TGTGCCAGCAGCTCAGGGACAGGCGGAAACATTCAGTACTTC; cdr3_aa: CASSSGTGGNIQYF
v_call: TRBV2; j_call: TRBJ2-5; clone_size: -; d_call: TRBD2; cdr3_nt: TGTGCCAGCAAGAGAAGCGGGGGACAAGAGACCCAGTACTTC; cdr3_aa: CASKRSGGQETQYF
v_call: TRBV2; j_call: TRBJ1-5; clone_size: -; d_call: TRBD1; cdr3_nt: TGTGCCAGCGCCCCAGCGGGGGGACAGAGCAATCAGCCCCAGCATTTT; cdr3_aa: CASAPAGGQSNQPQHF
v_call: TRBV19; j_call: TRBJ2-3; clone_size: -; d_call: TRBD1; cdr3_nt: TGTGCCAGTAGTGGTCCCCGGGACAGGGGGGGAGATACGCAGTATTTT; cdr3_aa: CASSGPRDRGGDTQYF
v_call: TRBV9; j_call: TRBJ2-1; clone_size: -; d_call: -; cdr3_nt: TGTGCCAGCAGCGTAGCAATTGCTAATGAGCAGTTCTTC; cdr3_aa: CASSVAIANEQFF
v_call: TRBV18; j_call: TRBJ1-1; clone_size: -; d_call: -; cdr3_nt: TGTGCCAGCTCATCCGGTCGGGGCACTGAAGCTTTCTTT; cdr3_aa: CASSSGRGTEAFF
v_call: TRBV9; j_call: TRBJ2-2; clone_size: -; d_call: -; cdr3_nt: TGTGCCAGCAGCGCCCTTTCTACCGGGGAGCTGTTTTTT; cdr3_aa: CASSALSTGELFF
v_call: TRBV6-1; j_call: TRBJ1-1; clone_size: -; d_call: -; cdr3_nt: TGTGCCAGCAGTGACTTTGAGATTCGGGGAACCACTGAAGCTTTCTTT; cdr3_aa: CASSDFEIRGTTEAFF
v_call: TRBV6-6; j_call: TRBJ1-2; clone_size: -; d_call: TRBD1; cdr3_nt: TGTGCCAGCAGCTTCGGACAGGGTGATGGCTACACCTTC; cdr3_aa: CASSFGQGDGYTF
v_call: TRBV7-8; j_call: TRBJ1-1; clone_size: -; d_call: -; cdr3_nt: TGTGCCAGCAGCTTTCAGGAGAACACTGAAGCTTTCTTT; cdr3_aa: CASSFQENTEAFF
v_call: TRBV28; j_call: TRBJ1-3; clone_size: -; d_call: -; cdr3_nt: TGTGCCAGCAGTGGCCTCCTTGGGGGGAGGGGAAACACCATATATTTT; cdr3_aa: CASSGLLGGRGNTIYF
v_call: TRBV9; j_call: TRBJ1-6; clone_size: once; d_call: -; cdr3_nt: TGTGCCAGCAGCCTTTGGACTAGTGATTCACCCCTCCACTTT; cdr3_aa: CASSLWTSDSPLHF
v_call: TRBV7-2; j_call: TRBJ2-3; clone_size: once; d_call: -; cdr3_nt: TGTGCCAGCAGCTTCCGGGGCGATACGCAGTATTTT; cdr3_aa: CASSFRGDTQYF
v_call: TRBV11-2; j_call: TRBJ1-2; clone_size: -; d_call: -; cdr3_nt: TGTGCCAGCAGCCTAGCTGAGGGAGTCTATGGCTACACCTTC; cdr3_aa: CASSLAEGVYGYTF
v_call: TRBV4-2; j_call: TRBJ2-1; clone_size: -; d_call: TRBD1; cdr3_nt: TGTGCCAGCAGCCGCACCGGGACAGGGGCAGGGTCCTACAATGAGCAGTTCTTC; cdr3_aa: CASSRTGTGAGSYNEQFF
v_call: TRBV6-1; j_call: TRBJ1-5; clone_size: -; d_call: TRBD1; cdr3_nt: TGTGCCAGCAGGACAGGGGGCAATCAGCCCCAGCATTTT; cdr3_aa: CASRTGGNQPQHF
v_call: TRBV29-1; j_call: TRBJ2-7; clone_size: once; d_call: -; cdr3_nt: TGCAGCGTTGCCAATATCGGGACCTTGAGGGAGCAGTACTTC; cdr3_aa: CSVANIGTLREQYF
v_call: TRBV30; j_call: TRBJ1-4; clone_size: once; d_call: -; cdr3_nt: TGTGCCTGGAGCCCACCAGCCCCCGGAGGGGAAAAACTGTTTTTT; cdr3_aa: CAWSPPAPGGEKLFF
v_call: TRBV2; j_call: TRBJ1-2; clone_size: -; d_call: -; cdr3_nt: TGTGCCAGCAGTGAAGAGGGCGGGGATAACTATGGCTACACCTTC; cdr3_aa: CASSEEGGDNYGYTF
v_call: TRBV15; j_call: TRBJ1-3; clone_size: -; d_call: TRBD1; cdr3_nt: TGTGCCACCAGCAGAGGTGAGACAGGGCGAAACACCATATATTTT; cdr3_aa: CATSRGETGRNTIYF
v_call: TRBV10-3; j_call: TRBJ2-1; clone_size: -; d_call: TRBD2; cdr3_nt: TGTGCCATCAGTGAGATAGCGGGGGGGCCGGATGAGCAGTTCTTC; cdr3_aa: CAISEIAGGPDEQFF
v_call: TRBV6-1; j_call: TRBJ1-5; clone_size: -; d_call: TRBD1; cdr3_nt: TGTGCCAGCAATACAGGGGGCATTCAGCCCCAGCATTTT; cdr3_aa: CASNTGGIQPQHF
v_call: TRBV27; j_call: TRBJ2-1; clone_size: -; d_call: TRBD1; cdr3_nt: TGTGCCAGCAGTTTCCTTACCGGGACAGGTGGCGATGAGCAGTTCTTC; cdr3_aa: CASSFLTGTGGDEQFF
v_call: TRBV6-6; j_call: TRBJ2-3; clone_size: -; d_call: TRBD2; cdr3_nt: TGTGCCAGCAGTTATACGGGGGGGCGGACAGATACGCAGTATTTT; cdr3_aa: CASSYTGGRTDTQYF
v_call: TRBV13; j_call: TRBJ2-1; clone_size: -; d_call: TRBD2; cdr3_nt: TGTGCCAGCAGCTTAGGGACTAGCGGGGGGGTTTACAATGAGCAGTTCTTC; cdr3_aa: CASSLGTSGGVYNEQFF
v_call: TRBV10-3; j_call: TRBJ2-2; clone_size: -; d_call: TRBD1; cdr3_nt: TGTGCCATCAGTCGACAGGGGGCGCCCACCGGGGAGCTGTTTTTT; cdr3_aa: CAISRQGAPTGELFF
v_call: TRBV19; j_call: TRBJ2-7; clone_size: -; d_call: TRBD1; cdr3_nt: TGTGCCAGTAGTACTGGGGACAGGGGCGAGCAGTACTTC; cdr3_aa: CASSTGDRGEQYF
v_call: TRBV19; j_call: TRBJ2-5; clone_size: once; d_call: -; cdr3_nt: TGTGCCAGTAATTCCGGGCCCCCGGAGACCCAGTACTTC; cdr3_aa: CASNSGPPETQYF
v_call: TRBV19; j_call: TRBJ2-1; clone_size: -; d_call: TRBD2; cdr3_nt: TGTGCCAGTAGTATGAAGCGGGGGATATACAATGAGCAGTTCTTC; cdr3_aa: CASSMKRGIYNEQFF
v_call: TRBV29-1; j_call: TRBJ2-5; clone_size: once; d_call: TRBD1; cdr3_nt: TGCAGCGTGGCAGGACAGGATGGCGAGACCCAGTACTTC; cdr3_aa: CSVAGQDGETQYF
v_call: TRBV5-1; j_call: TRBJ2-2; clone_size: -; d_call: -; cdr3_nt: TGCGCCAGCAGCTTGGCCAGGGCTAACGGGGAGCTGTTTTTT; cdr3_aa: CASSLARANGELFF
v_call: TRBV12-5; j_call: TRBJ1-1; clone_size: few; d_call: -; cdr3_nt: TGTGCTAGTGCTCAGACGGCTGGGACCACTGAAGCTTTCTTT; cdr3_aa: CASAQTAGTTEAFF
v_call: TRBV6-6; j_call: TRBJ1-1; clone_size: -; d_call: -; cdr3_nt: TGTGCCAGCAGTCGCCCCCAGGGCCTTAACACTGAAGCTTTCTTT; cdr3_aa: CASSRPQGLNTEAFF
v_call: TRBV6-6; j_call: TRBJ2-5; clone_size: -; d_call: -; cdr3_nt: TGTGCCAGCCAAGACAGACAAGAGACCCAGTACTTC; cdr3_aa: CASQDRQETQYF
v_call: TRBV10-3; j_call: TRBJ2-7; clone_size: -; d_call: -; cdr3_nt: TGTGCCATCAGTGAGTTAATGCAGGGTACCGAGCAGTACTTC; cdr3_aa: CAISELMQGTEQYF
v_call: TRBV5-1; j_call: TRBJ1-3; clone_size: -; d_call: TRBD1; cdr3_nt: TGCGCCAGCAGCTTGCTCGGGACAGGCTCTGGAAACACCATATATTTT; cdr3_aa: CASSLLGTGSGNTIYF
v_call: TRBV27; j_call: TRBJ1-1; clone_size: -; d_call: -; cdr3_nt: TGTGCCAGCAGCCCGGTGTGGCAGGGGATGAACACTGAAGCTTTCTTT; cdr3_aa: CASSPVWQGMNTEAFF
v_call: TRBV5-1; j_call: TRBJ1-2; clone_size: -; d_call: -; cdr3_nt: TGCGCCAGCAGCTTGGGGCCCGAAAGCTATGGCTACACCTTC; cdr3_aa: CASSLGPESYGYTF